The present TCR beta chain was sequenced within a study of blood T cell repertoires in COVID-19. As for the study in general: Samples representing acute and convalescent COVID-19 were sourced from the United States, Italy and Spain.

Individuals aged about 18 to 89 years were recruited from around 22 US areas. Which cohort a participant joined came from the clinical history participants gave. Cohort 3 donors counted as recovered after two negative PCRs, clearance, or resolved symptoms. Clones were read by immunoSEQ multiplex PCR, and TCRdb kept only the in-frame ones, dropping some. Of a few hundred thousand clones detected, 85% to 90% appear once; the ten largest clones hold 0.95% to 1.2%. The V end lost 7 bases, the J end lost 4 bases, and 13 bases lay between the germline ends. Germline lookup yields CDR1 SGHRS and CDR2 YFSETQ. This CDR3 contains 13 residues.

This TCR was sampled from a man under 40 who had recovered from COVID-19. The sequencing input was PBMCs or T cells enriched from blood (not recorded which). The chain links TRBV5-1 to TRBJ2-3, with D possibly being TRBD2 (5 bases). The DNA for the CDR3 is TGCGCCAGCCGGGGTGAATGGGCAGATACGCAGTATTTT. This codes for CASRGEWADTQYF.